This T cell receptor (beta chain) was sequenced during a study of cytomegalovirus exposure and HLA in healthy donors. Whole-study results and caveats: Presence/absence results assume similar sequencing depth per donor, which may not hold.

This PCR relied on a set of 60 Vbeta primers and 13 Jbeta primers. Data came from immunoSEQ multiplex PCR; TCRdb stores just in-frame clones and leaves some out. Its listing shows about 160,000 clones. A remark on this clone: Its matching antigen is unknown.

CDR1 and CDR2 from the germline V gene are SNHLY and FYNNEI. The J segment lost 0 bases and the V segment lost 6 bases, leaving 2 bases of the junction unmatched. The CDR3 has 14 amino acids. Specimen: PBMCs. The chain carries TRBV2 and TRBJ1-2; 9 bases agree with TRBD1. The receptor's source is a man aged 25 to 45 in good health and CMV-seronegative. CDR3 DNA: TGTGCCAGCAGACAGGGGGCAGCTAACTATGGCTACACCTTC. This encodes CASRQGAANYGYTF.